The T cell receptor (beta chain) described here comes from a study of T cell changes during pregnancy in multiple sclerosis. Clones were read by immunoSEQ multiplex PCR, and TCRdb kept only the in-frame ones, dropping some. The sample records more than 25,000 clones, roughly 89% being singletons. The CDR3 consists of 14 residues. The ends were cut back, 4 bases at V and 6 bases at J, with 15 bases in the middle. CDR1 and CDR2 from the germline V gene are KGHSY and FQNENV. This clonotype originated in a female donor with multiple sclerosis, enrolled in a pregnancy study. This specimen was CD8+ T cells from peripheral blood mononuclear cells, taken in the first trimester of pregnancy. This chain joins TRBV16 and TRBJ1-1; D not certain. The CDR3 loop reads CASSPSSESSEAFF. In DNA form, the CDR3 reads TGTGCCAGCAGCCCCTCTTCCGAAAGCTCTGAAGCTTTCTTT.